These 20 T cell receptor beta chains share one sample of origin, sequenced in a study of T-cell memory formation after mild COVID-19. TCRdb ran MiXCR on the 5' RACE reads and lists one entry per CDR3 protein. The sample has 200,000 or so distinct CDR3 sequences; over 9% are singletons. Sample: PBMCs or a T cell subset sorted from them (not recorded which). The receptors come from a man between 18 and 35 years old who had mild COVID-19 (a few samples of this study predate the infection). Cell type and time point are not known.

This clonotype has only a few counts. This CDR3 reads CASSTGRSYNEQFF. The CDR3 DNA sequence: TGTGCCAGCAGTACAGGGCGCTCCTACAATGAGCAGTTCTTC. V is TRBV25-1 and J is TRBJ2-1, with D maybe TRBD1 (6 bases). The CDR3 length is 14 residues. Germline V lookup: CDR1 MGHDK, CDR2 SYGVNS. V lost 5 bases, J lost 0 bases, and 8 bases lay in between.

A word on this clonotype: Germline is not matched at one junction end, which may reflect a read error. This chain links TRBV12-3 or TRBV12-4 with TRBJ1-2; 9 bases match TRBD1. The CDR3 length is 14 residues. The CDR3 DNA follows: TGTGCCAGCACCCTAACAGGGGGCGGCTATGGCCACACCTTC. Translation: CASTLTGGGYGHTF.

Only a few counts were recorded for this clonotype. DNA for the CDR3: TGTGCCAGCAGCCCCCAGGGGCTTCGCGCCAATGAGCAGTTCTTC. Amino acid sequence: CASSPQGLRANEQFF. The rearrangement uses TRBV3-1 and TRBJ2-1, with D possibly matching TRBD1 (6 bases). This CDR3 has 15 amino acids. V lost 4 bases, J lost 6 bases, and 16 bases lay in between. CDR1 and CDR2 (germline): LGHDT, YNNKEL (reference sequence).

The CDR3 region is CASSQYLGRAGTYEQYF. In nucleotides, the CDR3 is TGTGCCAGCAGCCAGTACCTCGGTCGGGCGGGTACCTACGAGCAGTACTTC. The chain has TRBV14 and TRBJ2-7; D might be TRBD2 (5 bases). The CDR3 is 17 amino acids. Germline V gene lookup returns CDR1 SGHDN and CDR2 FVKESK. V was pared by 3 bases and J by 2 bases, with 20 bases between.

This clonotype came up many times. The V and J genes are TRBV5-6 and TRBJ1-5, with 11 bases lining up with TRBD1. Trimming removed 3 bases from V and 6 bases from J; junction bases left unmatched: 5. There are 15 residues in the CDR3. Per the germline V gene, CDR1 is SGHDT and CDR2 is YYEEEE. CDR3 protein: CASSSDGTGGQPQHF. The CDR3 DNA is TGTGCCAGCAGCTCAGATGGGACAGGGGGTCAGCCCCAGCATTTT. Drawing the rest from reference TRBV5-6 and TRBJ1-5, the complete variable domain is DAGVTQSPTHLIKTRGQQVTLRCSPKSGHDTVSWYQQALGQGPQFIFQYYEEEERQRGNFPDRFSGHQFPNYSSELNVNALLLGDSALYLCASSSDGTGGQPQHFGDGTRLSIL.

DNA for the CDR3: TGTGCCAGCAGCAGCCGCGTGGGGGCCACCTATAATTCACCCCTCCACTTT. Protein: CASSSRVGATYNSPLHF. This chain uses TRBV7-9 with TRBJ1-6; weak D call: TRBD1 (6 bases). V was clipped by 5 bases and J by 2 bases, with 16 bases between them. In germline, CDR1 is SEHNR, CDR2 FQNEAQ (reference sequence). CDR3 length: 17 amino acids.

In its sample, this clonotype was seen a few times. This chain uses TRBV6-1 with TRBJ1-6, with D unclear. Trimming stripped 4 bases from V and 3 bases from J, with 7 bases between. Germline V lookup: CDR1 MNHNS, CDR2 SASEGT. The length of the CDR3 is 14 residues. CDR3 in amino acids: CASSGDNYNSPLHF. The CDR3, as DNA: TGTGCCAGCAGTGGAGACAACTATAATTCACCCCTCCACTTT.

This clonotype appeared many times. The chain employs TRBV12-3 or TRBV12-4 and TRBJ2-5; 8 bases map to TRBD2. The CDR3 is 15 residues long. The V segment lost 3 bases and the J segment 7 bases; nucleotides outside the gene matches: 10. The CDR3 DNA reads as TGTGCCAGCAGTTTTACTCGGGGGGGCCGGGGGACCCAGTACTTC. This encodes CASSFTRGGRGTQYF.

This clonotype came up a few times. This rearrangement joins TRBV4-1 to TRBJ2-1; possibly TRBD1 for D (6 bases). Between the trimmed V and J ends, which lost 2 bases and 4 bases, there was a span of 6 bases. The CDR3 consists of 13 residues. Germline V gene lookup returns CDR1 MGHRA and CDR2 YSYEKL. CDR3 residues: CASSQQGYNEQFF. As DNA, the CDR3 is TGCGCCAGCAGCCAACAGGGGTACAATGAGCAGTTCTTC.

J is TRBJ1-4 and V is TRBV24-1; 9 positions match TRBD1. The CDR3 length is 15 residues. J gave up 8 bases and V 4 bases, and 7 bases lay outside the gene matches. Germline V gene data show CDR1 as KGHDR and CDR2 as SFDVKD. This chain's CDR3 is CATSDPGQGGEKLFF. CDR3 nucleotides: TGTGCCACCAGTGACCCGGGACAGGGTGGAGAAAAACTGTTTTTT.

This clonotype was recorded at least ten times. The chain has TRBV5-5 and TRBJ1-5, with TRBD1 as a possible D gene (5 bases). Trimming removed 3 bases at V and 2 bases at J, with 18 bases between. The CDR3 runs to 17 residues. CDR1 is SGHKS and CDR2 is YYEKEE in the germline V gene (reference sequence). The CDR3 coding sequence is TGTGCCAGCAGCTCCGGCCTGGCCAGGGAAGGCAATCAGCCCCAGCATTTT. Translation gives CASSSGLAREGNQPQHF. The full variable domain, in which reference TRBV5-5 and TRBJ1-5 provide the parts outside the CDR3, is DAGVTQSPTHLIKTRGQQVTLRCSPISGHKSVSWYQQVLGQGPQFIFQYYEKEERGRGNFPDRFSARQFPNYSSELNVNALLLGDSALYLCASSSGLAREGNQPQHFGDGTRLSIL.

The chain is built from TRBV4-1 and TRBJ2-5, with TRBD1 identical over 7 bases. This CDR3 is built from 12 residues. Trimming cost V 1 base and J 7 bases; bases outside gene matches: 0. The germline V gene encodes CDR1 MGHRA and CDR2 YSYEKL. The CDR3 is CASSQGTGTQYF. The CDR3 DNA follows: TGCGCCAGCAGCCAAGGGACAGGGACCCAGTACTTC.

Ten or more counts support this clonotype. This chain connects TRBV7-3 to TRBJ2-5, with 15 bases matching TRBD2. This CDR3 is 19 amino acids long. With V trimmed by 5 bases and J by 3 bases, 13 bases remained unmatched. Germline V gives CDR1 SGHTA, CDR2 FQGTGA. CDR3: CASSPATRTSGGAEETQYF. The CDR3 DNA follows: TGTGCCAGCAGCCCCGCTACCCGGACTAGCGGGGGGGCAGAAGAGACCCAGTACTTC. Full variable domain (rest looked up from reference TRBV7-3 and TRBJ2-5): GAGVSQTPSNKVTEKGKYVELRCDPISGHTALYWYRQSLGQGPEFLIYFQGTGAADDSGLPNDRFFAVRPEGSVSTLKIQRTERGDSAVYLCASSPATRTSGGAEETQYFGPGTRLLVL.

This clonotype has at least ten counts. The J gene is TRBJ2-4, the V gene TRBV12-3 or TRBV12-4; TRBD2 matches at 8 bases. This CDR3 is 14 amino acids long. J gave up 9 bases and V 8 bases, and 12 bases lay outside the gene matches. CDR3 sequence reads: CASGQGLVSGIQYF. The CDR3 nucleotides are TGTGCCAGCGGCCAGGGACTAGTTTCTGGCATTCAGTACTTC.

This clonotype was seen only a few times. The junction shows a germline mismatch at one end, possibly a read error. The chain couples TRBV28 to TRBJ2-5, with D uncertain. The CDR3 extends over 9 amino acids. Germline V gene lookup returns CDR1 MDHEN and CDR2 SYDVKM. CDR3 sequence reads: CATGRFPFF. CDR3 in DNA: TGTGCCACCGGACGGTTCCCTTTCTTC.

Worth noting for this clonotype: Given a much more abundant clone one base away, this may be a read error. The rearrangement uses TRBV7-2 and TRBJ2-3; D is ambiguous. Trimming removed 2 bases from V and 0 bases from J, with 6 bases in between. This CDR3 is built from 14 residues. Germline loops: CDR1 SGHTA, CDR2 FQGNSA. CDR3 in amino acids: CASSLMGSTDTQYF. DNA for the CDR3: TGTGCCAGCAGCTTAATGGGCAGCACAGATACGCAGTATTTT.

The J gene is TRBJ2-1, the V gene TRBV2, with D perhaps TRBD1 or TRBD2 (5 bases each). V was pared by 7 bases and J by 8 bases, with 12 bases between. Germline CDR1 and CDR2: SNHLY and FYNNEI. The CDR3 extends over 12 amino acids. The CDR3 here is CASTGTGYEQFF. CDR3 DNA: TGTGCCAGCACGGGGACGGGCTATGAGCAGTTCTTC.

The chain combines TRBV20-1 with TRBJ2-2; 8 bases align to TRBD2. CDR1 is DFQATT and CDR2 is SNEGSKA in the germline V gene (reference sequence). V lost 0 bases and J lost 5; bases outside the gene matches: 2. The CDR3 totals 14 residues. The CDR3 is CSARDPGGTGELFF. CDR3 nucleotide sequence: TGCAGTGCTAGAGATCCGGGAGGGACCGGGGAGCTGTTTTTT.

This clonotype appeared a few times. The chain is built from TRBV12-3 or TRBV12-4 and TRBJ1-3; the match to TRBD1 covers 7 bases. This CDR3 has 14 amino acids. Trimming cost V 6 bases and J 2 bases; bases outside gene matches: 4. DNA of the CDR3: TGTGCCAGCAGGTCTCAGGGGGCTGGAAACACCATATATTTT. As protein: CASRSQGAGNTIYF.

This clonotype was recorded many times. J is TRBJ2-3 and V is TRBV6-6; the D gene is possibly TRBD2 (5 bases). Trimming took off 4 bases at V and 6 bases at J, with 11 bases between the two ends. The CDR3 is 13 amino acids. Germline assignment: CDR1 MNHNY and CDR2 SVGAGI (reference sequence). The CDR3 coding sequence is TGTGCCAGCAGTTTCCCGGACTGGGATACGCAGTATTTT. This sequence encodes CASSFPDWDTQYF.